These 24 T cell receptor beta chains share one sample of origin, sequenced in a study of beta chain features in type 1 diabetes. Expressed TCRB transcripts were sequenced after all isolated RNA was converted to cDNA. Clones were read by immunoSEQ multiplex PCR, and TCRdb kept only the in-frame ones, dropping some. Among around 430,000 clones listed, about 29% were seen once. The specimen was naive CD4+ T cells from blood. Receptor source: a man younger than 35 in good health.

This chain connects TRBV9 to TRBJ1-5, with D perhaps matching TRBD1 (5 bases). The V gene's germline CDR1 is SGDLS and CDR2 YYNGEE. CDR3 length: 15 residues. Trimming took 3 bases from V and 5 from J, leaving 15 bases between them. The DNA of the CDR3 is TGTGCCAGCAGCGCTGACGGGGCAGCCTATCAGCCCCAGCATTTT. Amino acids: CASSADGAAYQPQHF.

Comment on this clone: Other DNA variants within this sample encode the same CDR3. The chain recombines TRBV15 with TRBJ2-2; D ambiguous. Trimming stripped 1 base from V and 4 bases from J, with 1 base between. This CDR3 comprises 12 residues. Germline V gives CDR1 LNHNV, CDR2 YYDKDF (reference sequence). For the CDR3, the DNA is TGTGCCACCAGCAGAGTCACCGGGGAGCTGTTTTTT. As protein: CATSRVTGELFF.

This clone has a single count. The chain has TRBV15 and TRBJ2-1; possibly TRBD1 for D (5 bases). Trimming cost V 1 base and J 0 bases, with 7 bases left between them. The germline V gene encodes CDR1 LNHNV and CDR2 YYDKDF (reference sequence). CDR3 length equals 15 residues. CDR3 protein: CATSRAGHSYNEQFF. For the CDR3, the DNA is TGTGCCACCAGCAGAGCCGGACACTCCTACAATGAGCAGTTCTTC.

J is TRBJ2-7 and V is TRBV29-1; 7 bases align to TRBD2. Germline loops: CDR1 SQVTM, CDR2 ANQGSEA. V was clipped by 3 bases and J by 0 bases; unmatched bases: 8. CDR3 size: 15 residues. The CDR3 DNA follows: TGCAGCGTTGAGAGTCCGCGCGGGAGCTCCTACGAGCAGTACTTC. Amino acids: CSVESPRGSSYEQYF.

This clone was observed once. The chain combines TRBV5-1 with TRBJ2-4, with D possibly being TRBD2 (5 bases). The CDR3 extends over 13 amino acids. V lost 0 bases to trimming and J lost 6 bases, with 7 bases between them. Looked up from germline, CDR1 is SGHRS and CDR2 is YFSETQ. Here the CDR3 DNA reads TGCGCCAGCAGCTTGGATCGGGGAAACATTCAGTACTTC. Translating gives CASSLDRGNIQYF.

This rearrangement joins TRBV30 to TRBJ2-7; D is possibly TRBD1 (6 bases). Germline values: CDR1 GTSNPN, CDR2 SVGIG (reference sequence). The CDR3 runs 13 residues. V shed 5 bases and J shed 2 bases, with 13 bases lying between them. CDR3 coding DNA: TGTGCCTGGGTCCTCCCAGGGGCCTACGAGCAGTACTTC. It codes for CAWVLPGAYEQYF.

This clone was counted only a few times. This chain's CDR3 is CASSLTGGGRTQYF. As DNA, the CDR3 is TGTGCCAGCAGCCTCACGGGGGGCGGGCGGACCCAGTACTTC. The J gene is TRBJ2-5, the V gene TRBV28; TRBD2 might be the D (7 bases). V was clipped by 6 bases and J by 7 bases, with 18 bases between them. The length of the CDR3 is 14 residues. CDR1 and CDR2 from the germline V gene are MDHEN and SYDVKM.

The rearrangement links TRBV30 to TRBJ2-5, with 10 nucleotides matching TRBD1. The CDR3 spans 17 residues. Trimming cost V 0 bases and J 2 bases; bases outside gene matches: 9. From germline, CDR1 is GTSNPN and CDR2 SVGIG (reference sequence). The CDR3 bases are TGTGCCTGGAGTGTTACCTGGGGACAGGGGCGTCAAGAGACCCAGTACTTC. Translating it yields CAWSVTWGQGRQETQYF.

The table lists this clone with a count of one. This chain's CDR3 is CASTLKGLSYEQYF. CDR3 DNA sequence: TGTGCCAGCACCCTCAAGGGACTTTCCTACGAGCAGTACTTC. The chain carries TRBV7-2 and TRBJ2-7; tentative D call: TRBD2 (6 bases). The V end was cut by 7 bases, the J end by 1 base, with 14 bases between. The germline V gene has CDR1 SGHTA and CDR2 FQGNSA. The CDR3 is made up of 14 amino acids.

This CDR3 reads CAWNPGLHQETQYF. DNA of the CDR3: TGTGCCTGGAACCCGGGACTACACCAAGAGACCCAGTACTTC. This chain connects TRBV30 to TRBJ2-5, with TRBD2 matching 7 bases. V lost 4 bases, J lost 0 bases, and 5 bases stayed unmatched. The length of the CDR3 is 14 residues. From germline, CDR1 is GTSNPN and CDR2 SVGIG (reference sequence).

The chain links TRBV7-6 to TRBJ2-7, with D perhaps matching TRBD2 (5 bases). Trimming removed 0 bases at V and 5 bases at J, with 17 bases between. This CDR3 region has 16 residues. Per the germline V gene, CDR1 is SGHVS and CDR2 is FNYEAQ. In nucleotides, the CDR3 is TGTGCCAGCAGCTTAGCTGCGCGAACTAGTTCCGACGAGCAGTACTTC. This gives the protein CASSLAARTSSDEQYF.

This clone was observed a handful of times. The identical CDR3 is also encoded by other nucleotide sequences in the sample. The CDR3 here is CASSLRGPTDTQYF. The CDR3 bases are TGTGCCAGCAGCCTCAGGGGCCCCACAGATACGCAGTATTTT. The rearrangement joins TRBV7-2 to TRBJ2-3; D may be TRBD1 (6 bases). The CDR3 sequence is 14 residues long. The V end was cut by 5 bases, the J end by 2 bases, with 11 bases between. The germline CDR1 and CDR2 sequences are SGHTA and FQGNSA.

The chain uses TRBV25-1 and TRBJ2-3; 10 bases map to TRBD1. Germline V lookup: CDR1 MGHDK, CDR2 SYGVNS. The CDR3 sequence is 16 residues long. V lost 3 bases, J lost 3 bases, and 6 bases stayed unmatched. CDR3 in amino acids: CASSEPRTGGTDTQYF. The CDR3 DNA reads TGTGCCAGCAGTGAGCCCCGGACAGGGGGTACAGATACGCAGTATTTT. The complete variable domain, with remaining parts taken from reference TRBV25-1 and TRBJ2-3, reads EADIYQTPRYLVIGTGKKITLECSQTMGHDKMYWYQQDPGMELHLIHYSYGVNSTEKGDLSSESTVSRIRTEHFPLTLESARPSHTSQYLCASSEPRTGGTDTQYFGPGTRLTVL.

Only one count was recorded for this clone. Here the CDR3 reads CASSATGDTEAFF. Here the CDR3 DNA reads TGTGCCAGCAGTGCGACAGGGGACACTGAAGCTTTCTTT. The chain joins TRBV6-1 to TRBJ1-1, with 8 bases matching TRBD1. The CDR3 runs to 13 residues. With 4 bases clipped from V and 3 bases from J, the junction kept 1 base outside the gene matches. The V gene's germline CDR1 is MNHNS and CDR2 SASEGT.

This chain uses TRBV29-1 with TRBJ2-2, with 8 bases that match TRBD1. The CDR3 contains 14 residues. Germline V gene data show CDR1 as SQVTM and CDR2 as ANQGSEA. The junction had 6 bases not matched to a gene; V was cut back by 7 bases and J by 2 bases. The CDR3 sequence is CSGQDRVNTGELFF. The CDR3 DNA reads TGCAGCGGACAGGACAGGGTTAACACCGGGGAGCTGTTTTTT.

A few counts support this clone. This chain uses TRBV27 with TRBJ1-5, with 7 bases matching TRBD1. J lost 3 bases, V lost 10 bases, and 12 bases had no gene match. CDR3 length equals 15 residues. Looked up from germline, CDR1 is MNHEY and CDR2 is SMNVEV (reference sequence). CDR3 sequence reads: CATRSQTGNNQPQHF. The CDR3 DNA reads TGTGCCACCCGTTCTCAGACAGGGAACAATCAGCCCCAGCATTTT.

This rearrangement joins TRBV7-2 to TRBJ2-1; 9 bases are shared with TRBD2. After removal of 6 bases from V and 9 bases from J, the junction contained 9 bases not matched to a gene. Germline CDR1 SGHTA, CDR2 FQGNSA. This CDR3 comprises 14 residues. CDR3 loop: CASSRAGGIGEQFF. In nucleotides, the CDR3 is TGTGCCAGCAGTCGAGCGGGAGGAATCGGTGAGCAGTTCTTC. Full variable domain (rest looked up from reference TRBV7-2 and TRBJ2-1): GAGVSQSPSNKVTEKGKDVELRCDPISGHTALYWYRQSLGQGLEFLIYFQGNSAPDKSGLPSDRFSAERTGGSVSTLTIQRTQQEDSAVYLCASSRAGGIGEQFFGPGTRLTVL.

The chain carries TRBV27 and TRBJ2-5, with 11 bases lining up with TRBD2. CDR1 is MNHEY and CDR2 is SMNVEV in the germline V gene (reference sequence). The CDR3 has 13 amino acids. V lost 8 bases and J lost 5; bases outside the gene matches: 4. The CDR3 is CASALAGVETQYF. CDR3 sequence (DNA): TGTGCCAGCGCACTAGCGGGAGTCGAGACCCAGTACTTC.

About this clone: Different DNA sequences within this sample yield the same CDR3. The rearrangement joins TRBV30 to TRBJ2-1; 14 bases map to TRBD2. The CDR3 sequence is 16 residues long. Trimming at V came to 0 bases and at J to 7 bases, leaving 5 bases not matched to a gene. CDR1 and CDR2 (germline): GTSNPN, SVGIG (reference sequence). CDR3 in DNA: TGTGCCTGGAGTGTTCGACTAGCGGGAGGGCAAAATGAGCAGTTCTTC. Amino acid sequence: CAWSVRLAGGQNEQFF.

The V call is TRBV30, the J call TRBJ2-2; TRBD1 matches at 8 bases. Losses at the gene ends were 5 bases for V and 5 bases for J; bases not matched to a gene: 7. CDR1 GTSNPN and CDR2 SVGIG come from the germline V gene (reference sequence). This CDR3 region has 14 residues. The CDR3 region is CAWDVDRGTGELFF. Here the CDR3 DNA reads TGTGCCTGGGATGTCGACAGGGGTACCGGGGAGCTGTTTTTT.

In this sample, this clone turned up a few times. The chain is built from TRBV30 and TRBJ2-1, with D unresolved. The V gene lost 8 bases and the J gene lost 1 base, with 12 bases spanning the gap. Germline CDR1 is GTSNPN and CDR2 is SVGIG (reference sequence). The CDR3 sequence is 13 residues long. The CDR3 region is CAGVSRSYNEQFF. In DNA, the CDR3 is TGTGCCGGGGTATCTAGGTCCTACAATGAGCAGTTCTTC.

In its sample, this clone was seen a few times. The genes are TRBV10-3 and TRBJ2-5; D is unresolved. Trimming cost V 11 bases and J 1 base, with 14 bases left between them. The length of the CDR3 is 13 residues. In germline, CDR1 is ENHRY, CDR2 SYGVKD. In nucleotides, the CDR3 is TGTGCCTGCCAGAAGGCAGTCCAAGAGACCCAGTACTTC. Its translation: CACQKAVQETQYF.

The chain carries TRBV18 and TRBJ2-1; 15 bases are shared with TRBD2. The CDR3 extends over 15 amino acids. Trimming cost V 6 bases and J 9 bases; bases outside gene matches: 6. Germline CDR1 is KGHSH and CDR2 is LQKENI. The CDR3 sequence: CASSLWTSGRAEQFF. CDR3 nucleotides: TGTGCCAGCTCGCTGTGGACTAGCGGGAGGGCTGAGCAGTTCTTC.

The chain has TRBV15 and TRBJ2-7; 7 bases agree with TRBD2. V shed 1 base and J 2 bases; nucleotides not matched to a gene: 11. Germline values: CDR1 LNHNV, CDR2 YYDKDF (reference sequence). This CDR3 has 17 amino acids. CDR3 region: CATSRGRGLAGAYEQYF. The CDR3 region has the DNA TGTGCCACCAGCAGAGGCAGAGGTTTAGCGGGTGCCTACGAGCAGTACTTC.